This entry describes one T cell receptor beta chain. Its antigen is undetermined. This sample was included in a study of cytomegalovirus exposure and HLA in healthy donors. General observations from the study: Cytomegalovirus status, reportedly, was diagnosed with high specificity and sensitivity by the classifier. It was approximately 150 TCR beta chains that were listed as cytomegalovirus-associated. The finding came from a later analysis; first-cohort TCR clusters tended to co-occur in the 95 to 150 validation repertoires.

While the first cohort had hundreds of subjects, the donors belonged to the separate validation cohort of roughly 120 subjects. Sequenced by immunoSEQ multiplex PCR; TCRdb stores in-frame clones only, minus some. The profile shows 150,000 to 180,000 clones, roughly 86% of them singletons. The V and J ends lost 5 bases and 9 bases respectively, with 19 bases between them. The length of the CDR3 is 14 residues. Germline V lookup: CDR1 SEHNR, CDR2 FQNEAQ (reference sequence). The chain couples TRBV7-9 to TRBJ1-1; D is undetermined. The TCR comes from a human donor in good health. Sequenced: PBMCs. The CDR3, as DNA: TGTGCCAGCAGCCCGCTCGTGGCCCCCGAAAAAGCTTTCTTT. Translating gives CASSPLVAPEKAFF. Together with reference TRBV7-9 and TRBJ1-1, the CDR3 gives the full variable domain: DTGVSQNPRHKITKRGQNVTFRCDPISEHNRLYWYRQTLGQGPEFLTYFQNEAQLEKSRLLSDRFSAERPKGSFSTLEIQRTEQGDSAMYLCASSPLVAPEKAFFGQGTRLTVV.